The 15 T cell receptor beta chains below all came from one sample that was sequenced in a study of response to subunit inactivated influenza vaccine. One entry per CDR3 protein results from TCRdb running MiXCR on the RT-PCR reads. There are 600,000 to 850,000 distinct CDR3 sequences in the sample; less than 15% occur only once, and roughly 7.2% lies in the top ten. The material was PBMCs from blood, obtained about 14 days before vaccination. Every receptor here comes from a man aged 50-60 years who received an inactivated influenza vaccine.

The rearrangement uses TRBV5-1 and TRBJ1-2; D might be TRBD1 (6 bases). Germline CDR1 reads SGHRS; CDR2 reads YFSETQ. The CDR3 runs 16 residues. With 4 bases removed from V and 4 bases from J, the gap between germline ends came to 20 bases. CDR3 loop: CASSGDSGTYPYGYTF. The CDR3 region has the DNA TGCGCCAGCAGCGGGGATTCCGGGACATACCCCTATGGCTACACCTTC.

V usage is TRBV3-1 and J usage is TRBJ2-1; D is unresolved. The V end was cut by 1 base, the J end by 0 bases, with 7 bases between. CDR3 length: 15 amino acids. CDR1 and CDR2 from the germline V gene are LGHDT and YNNKEL (reference sequence). The CDR3 sequence: CASSQAWSSYNEQFF. In DNA form, the CDR3 reads TGTGCCAGCAGCCAAGCTTGGAGCTCCTACAATGAGCAGTTCTTC.

The genes are TRBV28 and TRBJ2-5; D remains ambiguous. There are 14 residues in the CDR3. V was trimmed by 7 bases and J by 1 base, leaving 13 bases between them. Germline-derived CDR1 and CDR2 are MDHEN and SYDVKM. The CDR3 loop reads CASTPPQFQETQYF. CDR3 bases: TGTGCCAGCACCCCCCCACAGTTCCAAGAGACCCAGTACTTC.

The DNA for the CDR3 is TGCAGTGCTGCGAATAGCGGGGGGGCGCAGACCCAGTACTTC. Residues: CSAANSGGAQTQYF. The chain combines TRBV20-1 with TRBJ2-5, with 11 positions matching TRBD2. The CDR3 contains 14 residues. V dropped 5 bases and J dropped 6; count of bases not matched to a gene: 8. Per germline, CDR1 DFQATT and CDR2 SNEGSKA (reference sequence).

This chain links TRBV5-6 with TRBJ2-7; TRBD1 agrees at 7 bases. The CDR3 runs 14 residues. CDR1 is SGHDT, CDR2 YYEEEE, per germline. The junction had 11 bases not matched to a gene; V was cut back by 6 bases and J by 5 bases. The CDR3 DNA sequence: TGTGCCAGCATATCCGAGACAGGGTCCCACGAGCAGTACTTC. Amino acid sequence: CASISETGSHEQYF.

The chain combines TRBV7-8 with TRBJ2-7; 7 bases map to TRBD2. In germline, CDR1 is SGHVS, CDR2 FQNEAQ. CDR3 length: 15 amino acids. The ends lost 6 bases at V and 5 bases at J; junction bases unmatched: 13. This CDR3 reads CASSLRRLARDEQYF. The DNA for the CDR3 is TGTGCCAGCAGTCTAAGGCGACTAGCTCGGGACGAGCAGTACTTC.

This clonotype appeared a few times. The DNA of the CDR3 is TGCGCCAGCAGCTTACCCGGGACGGCAGATACGCAGTATTTT. Translating gives CASSLPGTADTQYF. V usage is TRBV5-1 and J usage is TRBJ2-3; D possibly matches TRBD1 or TRBD2 (5 bases each). The V gene's germline CDR1 is SGHRS and CDR2 YFSETQ. CDR3 size: 14 residues. The V and J ends lost 2 bases and 4 bases respectively, with 11 bases between them.

This clonotype occurred a few times. The chain uses TRBV12-5 and TRBJ2-1; 10 nucleotides align to TRBD1. CDR3 size: 14 residues. V dropped 1 base and J dropped 9; count of bases not matched to a gene: 3. The germline V gene encodes CDR1 LGHNT and CDR2 FRNRAP. The CDR3 protein is CASGLDGTGVEQFF. CDR3 bases: TGTGCTAGTGGTTTGGATGGGACAGGGGTTGAGCAGTTCTTC.

This clonotype was found a few times. J is TRBJ1-6 and V is TRBV6-1; 7 bases are shared with TRBD1. The CDR3 has 17 residues. Germline V lookup: CDR1 MNHNS, CDR2 SASEGT. The V segment lost 6 bases and the J segment 0 bases; nucleotides outside the gene matches: 8. CDR3 region: CASSHTRDSSYNSPLHF. The CDR3 nucleotides are TGTGCCAGCAGCCATACGAGGGACAGCTCCTATAATTCACCCCTCCACTTT.

The chain couples TRBV12-3 or TRBV12-4 to TRBJ2-6; no firm D call. The CDR3 is made up of 16 amino acids. V dropped 5 bases and J dropped 0 bases, with 11 bases sitting between them. The CDR3 reads CASSPAIFSGANVLTF. Here the CDR3 DNA reads TGTGCCAGCAGTCCCGCAATTTTCTCTGGGGCCAACGTCCTGACTTTC.

The chain couples TRBV5-1 to TRBJ1-3; D remains unclear. The V end lost 2 bases, the J end lost 3 bases, and 9 bases lay between the germline ends. Germline-derived CDR1 and CDR2 are SGHRS and YFSETQ. This CDR3 is 14 amino acids long. The CDR3 DNA reads as TGCGCCAGCAGCTTTGGAGGTTATGGAAACACCATATATTTT. Translating it yields CASSFGGYGNTIYF.

The rearrangement uses TRBV2 and TRBJ2-3; 7 nucleotides line up with TRBD2. CDR3 size: 16 residues. CDR1 is SNHLY and CDR2 is FYNNEI in the germline V gene. With V trimmed by 2 bases and J by 1 base, 6 bases remained unmatched. CDR3 loop: CASSERPSGGTDTQYF. For the CDR3, the DNA is TGTGCCAGCAGTGAACGGCCCAGCGGGGGCACAGATACGCAGTATTTT.

This clonotype was found a few times. The chain combines TRBV15 with TRBJ2-7; no firm D call. The CDR3 contains 14 residues. Germline loops: CDR1 LNHNV, CDR2 YYDKDF (reference sequence). The germline V and J ends were trimmed by 4 bases and 6 bases, with 16 bases remaining between them. The CDR3 reads CATSNGYTVGEQYF. The CDR3 DNA sequence: TGTGCCACCAGCAACGGGTACACTGTGGGCGAGCAGTACTTC.

This clonotype was detected ten times or more. V usage is TRBV20-1 and J usage is TRBJ2-1; TRBD2 matches 10 bases. This CDR3 spans 18 amino acids. The germline CDR1 and CDR2 sequences are DFQATT and SNEGSKA (reference sequence). The V segment lost 0 bases and the J segment 6 bases; nucleotides outside the gene matches: 14. The chain's CDR3 is CSARDHSRTSGVFNEQFF. The DNA of the CDR3 is TGCAGTGCTAGAGATCATTCCCGAACTAGCGGGGTCTTCAATGAGCAGTTCTTC.

This clonotype was seen many times. The chain links TRBV11-1 to TRBJ2-5, with 11 bases lining up with TRBD1. The CDR3 is 14 residues long. The germline V gene encodes CDR1 SGHAT and CDR2 FQDESV (reference sequence). V trimming: 5 bases; J trimming: 3 bases; junction bases outside the gene matches: 2. The CDR3 region has the DNA TGTGCCAGCAGCCCGGGACAGGGGGAAGAGACCCAGTACTTC. This encodes CASSPGQGEETQYF.